The following is a T cell receptor beta chain sequence with its context. No cognate antigen has been identified for it. Per-base qualities were not stored, and no clone one base away is much larger. The data were obtained in a study of blood T cells in healthy people across ages (dated by TCRdb to 2015 to 2017). General notes on the study: In model experiments, template switching captured roughly one uniquely barcoded TCR beta cDNA molecule for every two T cells. The study measured age-related changes in TCR beta repertoire diversity using deep sequencing normalized with unique cDNA molecular identifiers. Four age groups were formed from the donors: young (average 16 years), middle-aged (roughly 38), aged (62) and long-lived (roughly 81). To avoid experimental bias, donors of different ages were distributed randomly across sequencing lanes. Using the same blood draw, the study looked at two additional independent replicas of 1 million unique cDNA reads for two donors, one aged 18 to 30 and the other aged 80 or older. Overall results and qualifications from the work: Because donor CMV infection status was unknown, age-related changes in expanded clonotypes were potentially confounded. Estimates of total diversity from one million sequenced T cells were regarded as lower bounds and underestimates. The percentage of naive T cells measured by flow cytometry correlated strongly with observed TCR beta diversity. As age increased, observed TCR beta diversity per million T cells dropped in a roughly linear way, and a significant reduction was already evident by age about 40. Because profiling used bulk unsorted PBMCs, naive and antigen-experienced compartments could not be compared conclusively. The long-lived group showed more naive CD4+ T cells, fewer expanded clones and increased TCR diversity than the aged group, suggesting age selection.

Donors were 39 systemically healthy Caucasian individuals from Russia aged roughly 6 to 95 years. Roughly 11 milliliters of peripheral blood were drawn from each donor into EDTA-treated Vacutainer tubes. Ficoll-Paque density-gradient centrifugation was used to isolate PBMCs, with at least 7 million obtained per sample. Trizol reagent was used to extract total RNA from the PBMCs, yielding at least 5 micrograms per sample. For every donor, an aliquot of PBMCs went through flow cytometry to measure the percentages of naive CD45RAhigh/CD27high T cells. The library was prepared using 5' RACE. The instrument was an Illumina HiSeq 2500. The second PCR ran for about 6 to 12 cycles and used a J-beta primer mix along with a sample-barcoded 5' primer. A unique molecular identifier was introduced onto each TCR beta cDNA molecule by a template-switch 5' adaptor carrying 12 random nucleotides. At least 2.5 million CDR3-containing paired-end reads were obtained from each sample. The Mint cDNA synthesis kit, primed by a TRBC-specific oligonucleotide, was used to synthesize first-strand cDNA from all RNA. After uracil-DNA glycosylase treatment, a first 18-cycle PCR used universal primers M1SS and BC2_uni_R on all cDNA. Per the authors' processing: For normalization, 1 million high-quality reads were randomly selected from each sample, with every read carrying a distinct molecular identifier. Instead of being binned into consensus sequences, reads that shared molecular identifiers were thrown out. MiTCR, with a Q25 quality threshold and the strictest error-elimination algorithm, was used for CDR3 identification, clonotype clustering and error correction. A nonparametric unseen species model using Euler transformation provided a lower-bound estimate of total TCR beta diversity. TCRdb trimmed the raw reads at Q25, called clones with MiXCR and kept productive beta chains. Every entry covers one CDR3 protein and lists the most common genes and DNA from its rows. These V and J calls rely on TCRdb rather than the paper's analysis. Here the sample has roughly 2 million distinct CDR3 sequences; roughly 50% occur a single time. The ten top clones hold roughly 2% of the sample.

The germline V gene encodes CDR1 DFQATT and CDR2 SNEGSKA (reference sequence). Trimming costs V 3 bases and J 7 bases, and their ends lie 10 bases apart. CDR3 length: 12 amino acids, cysteine to phenylalanine. Solely the CDR3 DNA is kept, with 36 bases framed from the first base. The sample consisted of blood. The source is a woman in her thirties or forties in good health. The chain was built from TRBV20-1 and TRBJ1-5, and possibly TRBD1, on 6 matching bases. The CDR3 reads CSASRQGQPQHF. The nucleotides are TGCAGTGCTAGTCGCCAGGGGCAGCCCCAGCATTTT.